These 16 T cell receptor beta chains originate from one sample sequenced in a study of cytomegalovirus exposure and HLA in healthy donors. The primer mix had 60 Vbeta and 13 Jbeta primers. The assay was immunoSEQ multiplex PCR, and TCRdb's table has in-frame clones only and misses some. The sample lists about 110,000 clones; around three quarters were seen once. Specimen: PBMCs. The receptors derive from a boy aged 10-17 years in good health and CMV-seronegative.

This chain joins TRBV5-6 and TRBJ2-5; TRBD2 might be the D (5 bases). Germline CDR1 reads SGHDT; CDR2 reads YYEEEE. The V end was cut by 7 bases, the J end by 7 bases, with 20 bases between. There are 14 residues in the CDR3. CDR3 amino acids: CASGRPEDLGTQYF. As DNA, the CDR3 is TGTGCCAGCGGACGACCGGAGGACTTGGGGACCCAGTACTTC.

This chain links TRBV5-1 with TRBJ2-1; 10 bases are a match to TRBD2. The V gene's germline CDR1 is SGHRS and CDR2 YFSETQ. This CDR3 contains 15 residues. The V segment lost 0 bases and the J segment 6 bases; nucleotides outside the gene matches: 3. The CDR3 coding sequence is TGCGCCAGCAGCTTGGGCCTAGCGGGAGCCAATGAGCAGTTCTTC. This sequence encodes CASSLGLAGANEQFF.

The V gene is TRBV6-5, the J gene TRBJ2-7, with 8 bases that match TRBD1. The trim removed 0 bases at V and 2 bases at J, leaving 3 bases unmatched. The CDR3 is made up of 15 amino acids. The germline V gene encodes CDR1 MNHEY and CDR2 SVGAGI. For the CDR3, the DNA is TGTGCCAGCAGTTACTCCAGGGGGCCCGCCTACGAGCAGTACTTC. Protein: CASSYSRGPAYEQYF.

This clone turned up a few times. The rearrangement joins TRBV7-8 to TRBJ1-6; D is perhaps TRBD1 (5 bases). The V end was cut by 4 bases, the J end by 1 base, with 20 bases between. CDR1 is SGHVS and CDR2 is FQNEAQ in the germline V gene. This CDR3 has 19 amino acids. The CDR3 protein is CASSSNRGAGRSYNSPLHF. The CDR3 bases are TGTGCCAGCAGCTCCAACCGAGGGGCAGGGAGGTCCTATAATTCACCCCTCCACTTT.

V usage is TRBV11-2 and J usage is TRBJ1-2, with 7 bases aligning to TRBD1. The CDR3 has 14 residues. CDR1 is SGHAT and CDR2 is FQNNGV in the germline V gene. J was trimmed by 2 bases and V by 3 bases; bases with no gene match: 3. CDR3 protein: CASSFGQVNYGYTF. DNA for the CDR3: TGTGCCAGCAGCTTTGGACAGGTGAACTATGGCTACACCTTC.

This chain uses TRBV6-1 with TRBJ2-5, with a tentative D call TRBD2 (5 bases). The CDR3 consists of 14 residues. Germline V gene data show CDR1 as MNHNS and CDR2 as SASEGT. V lost 4 bases and J 4 bases, leaving 13 bases between the germline ends. The CDR3 DNA reads TGTGCCAGCAGTGGGTTGCGGGCCCTAGAGACCCAGTACTTC. Translating it yields CASSGLRALETQYF.

This chain joins TRBV30 and TRBJ1-3; 8 bases match TRBD1. With V trimmed by 3 bases and J by 4 bases, 8 bases remained unmatched. Germline lookup yields CDR1 GTSNPN and CDR2 SVGIG (reference sequence). CDR3 length equals 15 residues. This chain's CDR3 is CAWRVRQGRGNTIYF. In DNA form, the CDR3 reads TGTGCCTGGAGGGTACGACAGGGGAGGGGAAACACCATATATTTT. The full variable domain, with the rest looked up from reference TRBV30 and TRBJ1-3, is SQTIHQWPATLVQPVGSPLSLECTVEGTSNPNLYWYRQAAGRGLQLLFYSVGIGQISSEVPQNLSASRPQDRQFILSSKKLLLSDSGFYLCAWRVRQGRGNTIYFGEGSWLTVV.

The chain has TRBV15 and TRBJ2-7; TRBD1 agrees at 9 bases. The germline V gene has CDR1 LNHNV and CDR2 YYDKDF (reference sequence). CDR3 length: 15 amino acids. Trimming cost V 0 bases and J 5 bases; bases outside gene matches: 5. The CDR3, as DNA: TGTGCCACCAGCAGAGAAATACAGGGGGCAGACGAGCAGTACTTC. It encodes CATSREIQGADEQYF.

This clone was detected a few times. The chain is built from TRBV9 and TRBJ2-3; perhaps TRBD2 as D (5 bases). CDR3 length: 14 amino acids. Trimming left V 0 bases short and J 2 bases short, with 7 bases between. Germline lookup yields CDR1 SGDLS and CDR2 YYNGEE. CDR3 nucleotides: TGTGCCAGCAGCGTAGGGACTTTCACAGATACGCAGTATTTT. It codes for CASSVGTFTDTQYF.

This clone is a singleton in its sample. This sequence joins TRBV6-6 and TRBJ2-3, with D maybe TRBD2 (6 bases). Germline lookup yields CDR1 MNHNY and CDR2 SVGAGI (reference sequence). This CDR3 region has 14 residues. Trimming shortened V by 4 bases and J by 4 bases, and 12 bases separated the two germline ends. CDR3 loop: CASSSTRRPDTQYF. As DNA, the CDR3 is TGTGCCAGCAGTTCGACTAGGAGGCCAGATACGCAGTATTTT.

This clone turned up a few times. Other DNA sequences from this sample encode an identical CDR3 as well. The chain couples TRBV30 to TRBJ2-3; TRBD2 matches at 7 bases. The CDR3 sequence is 12 residues long. V was clipped by 4 bases and J by 5 bases; unmatched bases: 3. From germline, CDR1 is GTSNPN and CDR2 SVGIG (reference sequence). In DNA, the CDR3 is TGTGCCTGGAACTTAGCGGGAGATACGCAGTATTTT. Its protein product is CAWNLAGDTQYF. The full variable domain, completed using reference TRBV30 and TRBJ2-3, is SQTIHQWPATLVQPVGSPLSLECTVEGTSNPNLYWYRQAAGRGLQLLFYSVGIGQISSEVPQNLSASRPQDRQFILSSKKLLLSDSGFYLCAWNLAGDTQYFGPGTRLTVL.

The chain is built from TRBV7-9 and TRBJ2-3, with a tentative D call TRBD1 (5 bases). The germline CDR1 and CDR2 sequences are SEHNR and FQNEAQ (reference sequence). The CDR3 runs 16 residues. Trimming cost V 4 bases and J 3 bases, with 17 bases left between them. CDR3 sequence: CASSYPRQGRTDTQYF. The CDR3, as DNA: TGTGCCAGCAGCTACCCGAGGCAGGGTAGGACAGATACGCAGTATTTT.

The chain uses TRBV7-8 and TRBJ2-7, with 10 bases aligning to TRBD1. The CDR3 totals 16 residues. Germline assignment: CDR1 SGHVS and CDR2 FQNEAQ. V shed 5 bases and J 3 bases; nucleotides not matched to a gene: 10. The CDR3 here is CASSVTTGQGNYEQYF. The CDR3 bases are TGTGCCAGCAGCGTAACAACGGGACAGGGGAACTACGAGCAGTACTTC.

Here the CDR3 DNA reads TGTGCCATCAGGCTGGACAGGGGATACGAGCAGTACTTC. As protein: CAIRLDRGYEQYF. The chain employs TRBV10-3 and TRBJ2-7, with 9 bases matching TRBD1. V lost 6 bases to trimming and J lost 4 bases; unmatched junction nucleotides: 4. Germline CDR1 is ENHRY and CDR2 is SYGVKD. This CDR3 has 13 amino acids.

The V and J genes are TRBV4-2 and TRBJ2-7; a possible D gene is TRBD1 (6 bases). The V end lost 1 base, the J end lost 2 bases, and 12 bases lay between the germline ends. The CDR3 loop spans 15 amino acids. In germline, CDR1 is LGHNA, CDR2 YNFKEQ. CDR3: CASSQVRGGTYEQYF. CDR3 DNA sequence: TGTGCCAGCAGCCAAGTCCGAGGGGGAACCTACGAGCAGTACTTC.

This clone was recorded a few times. The chain uses TRBV18 and TRBJ2-7; 8 bases line up with TRBD1. Trimming at V came to 6 bases and at J to 2 bases, leaving 6 bases not matched to a gene. The CDR3 is made up of 14 amino acids. Germline V gives CDR1 KGHSH, CDR2 LQKENI. The CDR3 DNA is TGTGCCAGCTCCGCGGACAGGGAGCCCTACGAGCAGTACTTC. This translates into CASSADREPYEQYF.